Listed here is a single T cell receptor (beta chain). Its antigen is unidentified. Germline V gene lookup returns CDR1 SQVTM and CDR2 ANQGSEA. This CDR3 region has 14 residues. V lost 4 bases to trimming and J lost 2 bases, with 13 bases between them. The method was immunoSEQ multiplex PCR; TCRdb's version includes in-frame clones alone and lacks a portion of them. The repertoire holds 30,000 to 40,000 clones, with more than 60% as singletons. The entry originates in a study of OX40 agonist ivuxolimab in advanced cancers. Overall study: With ivuxolimab, an agonistic anti-OX40 (CD134) antibody, patients were treated. Three patients, one with hepatocellular carcinoma and two with cutaneous melanoma, responded partially.

Study observations and caveats: Within 6 weeks, CD4+ and CD8+ blood T cells expanded clonally at 0.1 to 3.0 mg/kg.

The receptor was derived from an adult with an advanced solid tumor such as melanoma, head and neck, liver or kidney cancer. This specimen consisted of CD4+ or CD8+ T cells sorted from blood, obtained in a trial of the OX40 agonist ivuxolimab. This chain joins TRBV29-1 and TRBJ2-3; the D is unclear. The CDR3 nucleotides are TGCAGCGTTGTTCGGCTAGTAAACACAGATACGCAGTATTTT. It is translated as CSVVRLVNTDTQYF.